This T cell receptor (beta chain) was sequenced in a study of blood T cell repertoires in COVID-19. After removal of 8 bases from V and 2 bases from J, the junction contained 3 bases not matched to a gene. The germline CDR1 and CDR2 sequences are MNHEY and SVGAGI. CDR3 length equals 13 residues. The authors' processing: Reference gene primer amplification in the assay estimated nucleated cell counts. TCRdb's table, derived via immunoSEQ multiplex PCR, lists solely in-frame clones and lacks some. V and J calls and clone size come straight from that table; D and trimming were deduced from the DNA. This table holds about 190,000 clones, 88% found once.

The chain joins TRBV6-5 to TRBJ2-7; 10 bases align to TRBD1. The origin of this receptor is a human donor in a cohort sampled during active COVID-19. Sequenced material: peripheral blood. The DNA of the CDR3 is TGTGCCAGCCGGACAGGGGGTACCTACGAGCAGTACTTC. Amino acids: CASRTGGTYEQYF.